This TCR beta chain is drawn from a study of T cell changes during pregnancy in multiple sclerosis. Sequencing was performed with immunoSEQ multiplex PCR; in TCRdb, only in-frame clones are kept and a portion is missing. Seen here are 81,000 or so clones, around 93% observed once, and the top ten hold around 3.4%. In germline, CDR1 is MDHEN, CDR2 SYDVKM. The CDR3 contains 14 residues. Trimming shortened V by 6 bases and J by 1 base, and 13 bases separated the two germline ends. V usage is TRBV28 and J usage is TRBJ2-7; the D is unclear. The specimen was PBMCs, collected in the first trimester of pregnancy. The TCR comes from a female donor in good health, serving as a control in a pregnancy study. Some clones in this sample may be carry-over from other donors' samples. The CDR3 spells CASSRHTVSYEQYF. The CDR3 coding sequence is TGTGCCAGCAGCCGACACACAGTTTCCTACGAGCAGTACTTC.